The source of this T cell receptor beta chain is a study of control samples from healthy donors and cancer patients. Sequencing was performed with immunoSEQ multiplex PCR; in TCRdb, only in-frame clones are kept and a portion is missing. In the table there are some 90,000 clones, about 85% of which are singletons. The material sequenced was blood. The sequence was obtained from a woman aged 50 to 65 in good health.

The CDR3 spells CASSQPGGTDTQYF. As DNA, the CDR3 is TGTGCCAGCAGCCAACCGGGGGGTACAGATACGCAGTATTTT. The chain couples TRBV4-2 to TRBJ2-3; 7 bases map to TRBD2. V gave up 2 bases and J gave up 3 bases; unmatched junction bases: 2. CDR1 LGHNA and CDR2 YNFKEQ come from the germline V gene. CDR3 size: 14 residues.